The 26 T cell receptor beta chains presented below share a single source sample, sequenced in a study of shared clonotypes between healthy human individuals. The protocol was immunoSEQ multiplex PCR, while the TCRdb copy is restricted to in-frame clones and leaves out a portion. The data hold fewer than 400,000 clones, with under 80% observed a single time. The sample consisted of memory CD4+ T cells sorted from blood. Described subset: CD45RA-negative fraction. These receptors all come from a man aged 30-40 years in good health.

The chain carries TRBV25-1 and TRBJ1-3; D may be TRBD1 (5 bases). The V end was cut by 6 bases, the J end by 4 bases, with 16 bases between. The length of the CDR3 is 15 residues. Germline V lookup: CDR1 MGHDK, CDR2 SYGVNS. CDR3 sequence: CASSSGVMAGNTIYF. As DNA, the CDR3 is TGTGCCAGCAGCTCGGGGGTGATGGCCGGAAACACCATATATTTT. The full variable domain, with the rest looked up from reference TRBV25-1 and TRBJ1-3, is EADIYQTPRYLVIGTGKKITLECSQTMGHDKMYWYQQDPGMELHLIHYSYGVNSTEKGDLSSESTVSRIRTEHFPLTLESARPSHTSQYLCASSSGVMAGNTIYFGEGSWLTVV.

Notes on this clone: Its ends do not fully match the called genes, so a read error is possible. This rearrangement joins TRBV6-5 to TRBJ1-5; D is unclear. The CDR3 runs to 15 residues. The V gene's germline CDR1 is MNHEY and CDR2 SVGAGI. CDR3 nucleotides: TGTGCCAGCAGTTACTCATGGGGTAGCAGTCAGCCCCAGCATTTT. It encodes CASSYSWGSSQPQHF.

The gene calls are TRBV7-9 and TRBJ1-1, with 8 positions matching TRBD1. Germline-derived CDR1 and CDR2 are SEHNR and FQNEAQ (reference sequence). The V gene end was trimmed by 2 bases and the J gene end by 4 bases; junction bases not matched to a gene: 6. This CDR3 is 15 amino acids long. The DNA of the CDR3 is TGTGCCAGCAGCTTACCGACAGGGGTTAGCACTGAAGCTTTCTTT. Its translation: CASSLPTGVSTEAFF.

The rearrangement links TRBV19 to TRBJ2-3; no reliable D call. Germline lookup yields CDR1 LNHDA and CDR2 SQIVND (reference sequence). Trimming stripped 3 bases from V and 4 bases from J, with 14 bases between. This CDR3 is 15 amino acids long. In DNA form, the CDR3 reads TGTGCCAGTAGTATGGCAACTGGTTTGTCAGATACGCAGTATTTT. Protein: CASSMATGLSDTQYF. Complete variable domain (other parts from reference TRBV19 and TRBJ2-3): DGGITQSPKYLFRKEGQNVTLSCEQNLNHDAMYWYRQDPGQGLRLIYYSQIVNDFQKGDIAEGYSVSREKKESFPLTVTSAQKNPTAFYLCASSMATGLSDTQYFGPGTRLTVL.

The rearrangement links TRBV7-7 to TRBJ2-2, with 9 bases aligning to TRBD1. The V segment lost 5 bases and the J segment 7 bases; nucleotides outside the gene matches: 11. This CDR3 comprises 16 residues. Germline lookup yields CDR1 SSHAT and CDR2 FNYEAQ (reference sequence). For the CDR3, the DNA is TGTGCCAGCAGCCTAAACCCGGGACAGGGCGTCGGGGAGCTGTTTTTT. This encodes CASSLNPGQGVGELFF.

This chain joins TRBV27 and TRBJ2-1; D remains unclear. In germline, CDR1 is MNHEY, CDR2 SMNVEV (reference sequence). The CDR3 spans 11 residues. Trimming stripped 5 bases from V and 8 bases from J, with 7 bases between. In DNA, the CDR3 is TGTGCCAGCAGTACTACGGATGAGCAGTTCTTC. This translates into CASSTTDEQFF.

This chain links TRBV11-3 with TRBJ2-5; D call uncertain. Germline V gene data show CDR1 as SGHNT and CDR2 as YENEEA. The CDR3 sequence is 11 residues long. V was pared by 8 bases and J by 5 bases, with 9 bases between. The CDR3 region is CASGTGETQYF. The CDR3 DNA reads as TGTGCCAGCGGCACCGGGGAGACCCAGTACTTC.

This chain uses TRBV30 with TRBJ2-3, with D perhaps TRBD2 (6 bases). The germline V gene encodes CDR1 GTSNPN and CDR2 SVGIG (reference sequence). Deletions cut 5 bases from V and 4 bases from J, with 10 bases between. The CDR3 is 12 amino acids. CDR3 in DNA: TGTGCCTGGGTTCCGGGGGCAGATACGCAGTATTTT. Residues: CAWVPGADTQYF.

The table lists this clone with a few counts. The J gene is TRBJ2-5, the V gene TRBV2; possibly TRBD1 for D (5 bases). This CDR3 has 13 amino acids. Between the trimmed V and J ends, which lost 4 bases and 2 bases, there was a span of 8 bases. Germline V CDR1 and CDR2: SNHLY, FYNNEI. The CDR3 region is CASSGNRQETQYF. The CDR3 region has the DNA TGTGCCAGCAGTGGGAACAGGCAAGAGACCCAGTACTTC.

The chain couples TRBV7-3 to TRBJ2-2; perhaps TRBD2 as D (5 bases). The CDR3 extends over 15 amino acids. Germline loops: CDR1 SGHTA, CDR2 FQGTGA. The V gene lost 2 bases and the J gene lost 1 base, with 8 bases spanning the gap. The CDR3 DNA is TGTGCCAGCAGCTTAGGAGGATTGAACACCGGGGAGCTGTTTTTT. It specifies CASSLGGLNTGELFF.

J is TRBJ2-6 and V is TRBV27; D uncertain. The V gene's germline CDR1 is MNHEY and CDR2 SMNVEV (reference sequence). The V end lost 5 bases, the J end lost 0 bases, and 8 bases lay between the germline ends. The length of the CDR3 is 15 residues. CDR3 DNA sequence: TGTGCCAGCAGTACAAGATTCTCTGGGGCCAACGTCCTGACTTTC. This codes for CASSTRFSGANVLTF. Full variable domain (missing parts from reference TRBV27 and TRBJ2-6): EAQVTQNPRYLITVTGKKLTVTCSQNMNHEYMSWYRQDPGLGLRQIYYSMNVEVTDKGDVPEGYKVSRKEKRNFPLILESPSPNQTSLYFCASSTRFSGANVLTFGAGSRLTVL.

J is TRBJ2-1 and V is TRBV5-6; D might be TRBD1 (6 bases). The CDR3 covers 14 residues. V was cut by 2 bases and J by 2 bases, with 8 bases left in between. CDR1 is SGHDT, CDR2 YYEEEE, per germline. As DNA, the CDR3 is TGTGCCAGCAGCTTCGGACAGCCCTACAATGAGCAGTTCTTC. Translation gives CASSFGQPYNEQFF.

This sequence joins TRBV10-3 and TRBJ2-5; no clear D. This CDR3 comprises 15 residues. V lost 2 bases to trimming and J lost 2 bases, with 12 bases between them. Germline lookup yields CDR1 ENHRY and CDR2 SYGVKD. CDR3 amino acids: CAISENTRKQETQYF. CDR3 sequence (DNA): TGTGCCATCAGTGAGAACACGCGGAAACAAGAGACCCAGTACTTC.

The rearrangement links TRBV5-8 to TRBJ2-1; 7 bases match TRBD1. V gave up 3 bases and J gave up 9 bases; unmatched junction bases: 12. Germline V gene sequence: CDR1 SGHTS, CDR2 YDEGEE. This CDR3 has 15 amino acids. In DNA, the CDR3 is TGTGCCAGCAGCTCGACAGGGAGTAACCACATTGAGCAGTTCTTC. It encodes CASSSTGSNHIEQFF.

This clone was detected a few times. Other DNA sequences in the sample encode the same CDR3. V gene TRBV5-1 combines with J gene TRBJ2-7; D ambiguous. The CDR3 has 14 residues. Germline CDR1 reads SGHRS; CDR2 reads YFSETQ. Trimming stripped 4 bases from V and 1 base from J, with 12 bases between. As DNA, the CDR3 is TGCGCCAGCAGCCCCGTCGGAAGTTCCTACGAGCAGTACTTC. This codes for CASSPVGSSYEQYF.

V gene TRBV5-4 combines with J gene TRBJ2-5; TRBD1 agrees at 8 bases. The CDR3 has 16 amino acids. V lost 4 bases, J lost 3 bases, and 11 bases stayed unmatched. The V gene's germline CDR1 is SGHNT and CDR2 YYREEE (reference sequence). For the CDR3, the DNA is TGTGCCAGCAGCGGTAATAGACAGGGGTGGGAAGAGACCCAGTACTTC. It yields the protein CASSGNRQGWEETQYF.

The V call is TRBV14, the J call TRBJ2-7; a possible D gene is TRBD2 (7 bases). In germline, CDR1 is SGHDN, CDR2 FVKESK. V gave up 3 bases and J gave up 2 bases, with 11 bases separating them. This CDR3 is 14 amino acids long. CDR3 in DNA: TGTGCCAGCAGCCACGGGGGGACAACCTACGAGCAGTACTTC. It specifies CASSHGGTTYEQYF.

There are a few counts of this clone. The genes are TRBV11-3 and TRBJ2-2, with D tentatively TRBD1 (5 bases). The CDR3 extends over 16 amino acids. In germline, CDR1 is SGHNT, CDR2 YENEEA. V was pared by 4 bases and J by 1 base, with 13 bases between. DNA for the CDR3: TGTGCCAGCAGCTCATCCGCGGACAAGAACACCGGGGAGCTGTTTTTT. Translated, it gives CASSSSADKNTGELFF.

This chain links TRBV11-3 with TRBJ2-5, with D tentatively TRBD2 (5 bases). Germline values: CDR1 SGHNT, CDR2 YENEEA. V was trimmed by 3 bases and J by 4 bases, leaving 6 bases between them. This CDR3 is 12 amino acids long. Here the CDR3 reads CASSFRGETQYF. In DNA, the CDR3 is TGTGCCAGCAGCTTTCGGGGAGAGACCCAGTACTTC. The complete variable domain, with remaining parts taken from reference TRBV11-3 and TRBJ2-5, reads EAGVVQSPRYKIIEKKQPVAFWCNPISGHNTLYWYLQNLGQGPELLIRYENEEAVDDSQLPKDRFSAERLKGVDSTLKIQPAELGDSAVYLCASSFRGETQYFGPGTRLLVL.

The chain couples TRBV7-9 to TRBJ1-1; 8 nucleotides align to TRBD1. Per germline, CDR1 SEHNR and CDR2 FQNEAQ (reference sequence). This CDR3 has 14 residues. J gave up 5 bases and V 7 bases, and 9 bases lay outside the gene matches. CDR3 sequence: CASTPDRGGTEAFF. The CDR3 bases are TGTGCCAGCACCCCCGACAGGGGTGGTACTGAAGCTTTCTTT.

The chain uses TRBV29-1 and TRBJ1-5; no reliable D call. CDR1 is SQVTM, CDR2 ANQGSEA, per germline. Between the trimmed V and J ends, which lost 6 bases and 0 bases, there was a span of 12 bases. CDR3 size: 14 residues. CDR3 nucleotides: TGCAGCGTCCGTGGGCAGAATAGCAATCAGCCCCAGCATTTT. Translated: CSVRGQNSNQPQHF.

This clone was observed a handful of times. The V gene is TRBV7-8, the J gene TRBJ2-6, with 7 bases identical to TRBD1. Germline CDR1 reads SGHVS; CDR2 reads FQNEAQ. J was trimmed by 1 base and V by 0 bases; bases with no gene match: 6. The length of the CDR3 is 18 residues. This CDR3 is CASSLAVGGTSGANVLTF. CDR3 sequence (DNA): TGTGCCAGCAGCTTAGCGGTAGGGGGCACATCTGGGGCCAACGTCCTGACTTTC.

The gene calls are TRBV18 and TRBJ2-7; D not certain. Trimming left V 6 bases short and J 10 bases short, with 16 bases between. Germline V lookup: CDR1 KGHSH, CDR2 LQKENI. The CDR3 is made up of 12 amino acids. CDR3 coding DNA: TGTGCCAGCTCTACCAGGTTTGGCAATCAGTACTTC. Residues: CASSTRFGNQYF.

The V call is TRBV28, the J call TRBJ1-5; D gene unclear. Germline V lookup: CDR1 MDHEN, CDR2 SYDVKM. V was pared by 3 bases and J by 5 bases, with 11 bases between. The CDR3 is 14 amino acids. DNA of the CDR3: TGTGCCAGCAGTTTTCTGACCGGAGATCAGCCCCAGCATTTT. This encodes CASSFLTGDQPQHF.

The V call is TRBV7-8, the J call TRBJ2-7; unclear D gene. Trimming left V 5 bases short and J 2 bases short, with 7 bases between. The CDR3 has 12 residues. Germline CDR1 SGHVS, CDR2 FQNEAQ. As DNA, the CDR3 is TGTGCCAGCAGCAAGACCCCCTACGAGCAGTACTTC. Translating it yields CASSKTPYEQYF.

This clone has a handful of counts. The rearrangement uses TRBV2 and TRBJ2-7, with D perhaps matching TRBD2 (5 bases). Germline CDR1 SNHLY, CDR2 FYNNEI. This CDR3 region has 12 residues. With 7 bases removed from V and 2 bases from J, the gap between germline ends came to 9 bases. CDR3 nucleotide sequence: TGTGCCAGCAAGAGGGAGACCTACGAGCAGTACTTC. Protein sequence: CASKRETYEQYF.